These 18 T cell receptor beta chains were all obtained from the same sample, sequenced in a study of T cell changes during pregnancy in multiple sclerosis. Repertoires were generated with immunoSEQ multiplex PCR, while TCRdb's copy carries only in-frame clones and drops some. The table has 70,000 to 100,000 clones, 92% seen once. Sequencing was performed on peripheral blood, taken in the first trimester of pregnancy. Receptors originate from a female donor with multiple sclerosis, enrolled in a pregnancy study.

This chain uses TRBV27 with TRBJ2-1; TRBD2 agrees at 10 bases. CDR1 and CDR2 from the germline V gene are MNHEY and SMNVEV (reference sequence). This CDR3 is built from 14 residues. The V segment lost 5 bases and the J segment 10 bases; nucleotides outside the gene matches: 8. The CDR3 here is CASSPSGGYQEQFF. The CDR3 DNA sequence: TGTGCCAGCAGTCCTAGCGGGGGTTATCAAGAGCAGTTCTTC.

The V gene is TRBV18, the J gene TRBJ2-5; 14 bases agree with TRBD2. Trimming removed 3 bases from V and 5 bases from J; junction bases left unmatched: 8. The CDR3 is made up of 17 amino acids. Germline V gives CDR1 KGHSH, CDR2 LQKENI. The CDR3 bases are TGTGCCAGCTCACCGGGACTAGCGGGAGATGGTGGTGAGACCCAGTACTTC. This gives the protein CASSPGLAGDGGETQYF.

Points on this clone: Other DNA sequences within the sample encode an identical CDR3. This sequence joins TRBV2 and TRBJ2-5; possibly TRBD1 for D (6 bases). Germline V gene data show CDR1 as SNHLY and CDR2 as FYNNEI. V gave up 5 bases and J gave up 0 bases, with 7 bases separating them. This CDR3 is 13 amino acids long. DNA of the CDR3: TGTGCCAGCAGTAGGGACAACCAAGAGACCCAGTACTTC. Translated, it gives CASSRDNQETQYF.

The chain joins TRBV4-1 to TRBJ1-2, with D unresolved. Germline V gene lookup returns CDR1 MGHRA and CDR2 YSYEKL. CDR3 length: 15 residues. V shed 1 base and J shed 7 bases, with 16 bases lying between them. This chain's CDR3 is CASSQAWVPEGGYTF. CDR3 coding DNA: TGCGCCAGCAGCCAAGCGTGGGTGCCGGAGGGTGGCTACACCTTC.

The V gene is TRBV6-5, the J gene TRBJ2-1; 7 bases are a match to TRBD2. V shed 5 bases and J 4 bases; nucleotides not matched to a gene: 5. Germline values: CDR1 MNHEY, CDR2 SVGAGI. The CDR3 is 14 residues long. The CDR3 region has the DNA TGTGCCAGCAGTCTTCTAGCGGAGTACAATGAGCAGTTCTTC. This encodes CASSLLAEYNEQFF.

The rearrangement uses TRBV5-1 and TRBJ1-4; a weak D match, TRBD1 (5 bases). This CDR3 spans 14 amino acids. Trimming stripped 6 bases from V and 6 bases from J, with 15 bases between. Germline V gene sequence: CDR1 SGHRS, CDR2 YFSETQ. CDR3 amino acids: CASKAAGGDEKLFF. CDR3 in DNA: TGCGCCAGCAAGGCCGCAGGAGGGGATGAAAAACTGTTTTTT.

The genes are TRBV7-2 and TRBJ1-2, with a tentative D call TRBD1 (6 bases). Trimming took 4 bases from V and 5 from J, leaving 8 bases between them. This CDR3 spans 12 amino acids. Germline-derived CDR1 and CDR2 are SGHTA and FQGNSA. The CDR3, as DNA: TGTGCCAGCAGCTGGACAGCTTATGGCTACACCTTC. It encodes CASSWTAYGYTF.

This clone has more than one count but fewer than ten. The CDR3, as DNA: TGTGCCAGCAGCTTAGGCGCAGGGGCAGATACGCAGTATTTT. Translation: CASSLGAGADTQYF. The chain joins TRBV7-9 to TRBJ2-3, with a possible D match to TRBD1 (6 bases). V was pared by 1 base and J by 4 bases, with 9 bases between. Germline V CDR1 and CDR2: SEHNR, FQNEAQ (reference sequence). The CDR3 length is 14 residues.

The chain joins TRBV18 to TRBJ2-7; D perhaps matches TRBD2 (5 bases). The ends were cut back, 3 bases at V and 7 bases at J, with 13 bases in the middle. Germline loops: CDR1 KGHSH, CDR2 LQKENI. This CDR3 has 13 residues. The CDR3 bases are TGTGCCAGCTCACCGTTGGACTCCGTGGAGCAGTACTTC. Its protein is CASSPLDSVEQYF.

The chain carries TRBV7-2 and TRBJ2-7, with 11 positions matching TRBD2. CDR1 is SGHTA, CDR2 FQGNSA, per germline. The CDR3 is 15 amino acids. Unmatched junction bases numbered 3, after V lost 5 bases and J lost 0 bases. In nucleotides, the CDR3 is TGTGCCAGCAGCCGAACTAGCGGGAGCTCCTACGAGCAGTACTTC. Translated, it gives CASSRTSGSSYEQYF. Complete variable domain (other parts from reference TRBV7-2 and TRBJ2-7): GAGVSQSPSNKVTEKGKDVELRCDPISGHTALYWYRQSLGQGLEFLIYFQGNSAPDKSGLPSDRFSAERTGGSVSTLTIQRTQQEDSAVYLCASSRTSGSSYEQYFGPGTRLTVT.

This chain uses TRBV2 with TRBJ1-5, with a weak D call TRBD1 (6 bases). V gave up 6 bases and J gave up 1 base, with 10 bases separating them. The germline V gene has CDR1 SNHLY and CDR2 FYNNEI. This CDR3 is 14 amino acids long. The CDR3 here is CASRYTGSNQPQHF. In DNA, the CDR3 is TGTGCCAGCAGATATACAGGGAGCAATCAGCCCCAGCATTTT. Using reference TRBV2 and TRBJ1-5 for the parts outside the CDR3, the full variable domain is EPEVTQTPSHQVTQMGQEVILRCVPISNHLYFYWYRQILGQKVEFLVSFYNNEISEKSEIFDDQFSVERPDGSNFTLKIRSTKLEDSAMYFCASRYTGSNQPQHFGDGTRLSIL.

As DNA, the CDR3 is TGTGCCAGCAGCTTAGGCGGGGGCTACGAGCAGTACTTC. Its protein is CASSLGGGYEQYF. The chain combines TRBV7-6 with TRBJ2-7, with TRBD2 identical over 7 bases. The CDR3 extends over 13 amino acids. Unmatched junction bases numbered 0, after V lost 1 base and J lost 3 bases. In germline, CDR1 is SGHVS, CDR2 FNYEAQ. Using reference TRBV7-6 and TRBJ2-7 for the parts outside the CDR3, the full variable domain is GAGVSQSPRYKVTKRGQDVALRCDPISGHVSLYWYRQALGQGPEFLTYFNYEAQQDKSGLPNDRFSAERPEGSISTLTIQRTEQRDSAMYRCASSLGGGYEQYFGPGTRLTVT.

The chain employs TRBV5-1 and TRBJ2-3, with TRBD1 matching 7 bases. The germline V gene encodes CDR1 SGHRS and CDR2 YFSETQ. This CDR3 is 15 amino acids long. The trim removed 2 bases at V and 1 base at J, leaving 4 bases unmatched. CDR3 sequence reads: CASSFRDSRTDTQYF. The CDR3 region has the DNA TGCGCCAGCAGCTTCCGGGACAGCCGCACAGATACGCAGTATTTT.

The rearrangement joins TRBV27 to TRBJ2-7; D is possibly TRBD2 (6 bases). CDR1 and CDR2 from the germline V gene are MNHEY and SMNVEV (reference sequence). The CDR3 is 14 residues long. V shed 6 bases and J shed 3 bases, with 15 bases lying between them. CDR3 coding DNA: TGTGCCAGCAGCCGAGCGGGCGATAGCTACGAGCAGTACTTC. Translating gives CASSRAGDSYEQYF.

The V and J genes are TRBV6-1 and TRBJ1-3, with D hard to call. Per the germline V gene, CDR1 is MNHNS and CDR2 is SASEGT. The CDR3 has 12 amino acids. Trimming stripped 7 bases from V and 2 bases from J, with 6 bases between. This CDR3 is CASTSAGNTIYF. CDR3 DNA sequence: TGTGCCAGCACCAGCGCTGGAAACACCATATATTTT.

V and J are TRBV18 and TRBJ2-7; D call uncertain. With 2 bases removed from V and 0 bases from J, the gap between germline ends came to 8 bases. The length of the CDR3 is 14 residues. Germline assignment: CDR1 KGHSH and CDR2 LQKENI. DNA of the CDR3: TGTGCCAGCTCACCAAGTCACAACTCCTACGAGCAGTACTTC. Translating it yields CASSPSHNSYEQYF.

The genes are TRBV2 and TRBJ2-7; 8 positions agree with TRBD1. Trimming took 10 bases from V and 2 from J; bases not matched to a gene: 7. Per germline, CDR1 SNHLY and CDR2 FYNNEI. The CDR3 totals 13 residues. The CDR3 loop reads CATWGTGAYEQYF. CDR3 nucleotide sequence: TGTGCCACCTGGGGGACAGGCGCCTACGAGCAGTACTTC.

V and J are TRBV18 and TRBJ2-2; D gene unclear. CDR3 length: 16 residues. CDR1 KGHSH and CDR2 LQKENI come from the germline V gene. V lost 2 bases and J lost 4, with 14 bases in between. CDR3 amino acids: CASSPSAAVGTGELFF. In DNA form, the CDR3 reads TGTGCCAGCTCACCATCGGCCGCGGTCGGCACCGGGGAGCTGTTTTTT.